This TCR beta chain stems from a study of memory CD4+ T cells and cytomegalovirus serostatus. Study at large: Of the healthy Belgian adults, fewer than 10 were CMV seropositive and about two dozen seronegative.

Authors' processing steps: After removing out-of-frame reads, around 2,100,000 distinct TCRbeta sequences remained. Libraries were prepared by immunoSEQ multiplex PCR; TCRdb keeps only in-frame clonotypes and omits some of them. V, J and clone size are those of that table, while D and trimming were read from the DNA. The data contain about 56,000 clones, 82% of them singletons. In regard to this clone: Its specificity is not known.

The sort gate was single viable CD3+CD4+CD8-CD45RO+ cells for memory CD4+ T cells. Serostatus was set by detecting CMV pp150, pp28, p38, p52 IgG. This CDR3 contains 14 residues. Germline loops: CDR1 SQVTM, CDR2 ANQGSEA. Trimming removed 7 bases at V and 4 bases at J, with 19 bases between. Study results and caveats: Each of 65 to 75 CMV-associated TCRbeta sequences occurred in one to five individuals.

The chain has TRBV29-1 and TRBJ1-2; the D gene is possibly TRBD1 (6 bases). The material sequenced was memory CD4+ T cells from blood. This TCR came from an adult in good health and CMV-seronegative. The CDR3: CSDKKGVVGYGYTF. DNA of the CDR3: TGCAGCGACAAAAAGGGGGTAGTAGGCTATGGCTACACCTTC. The full variable domain, completed using reference TRBV29-1 and TRBJ1-2, is SAVISQKPSRDICQRGTSLTIQCQVDSQVTMMFWYRQQPGQSLTLIATANQGSEATYESGFVIDKFPISRPNLTFSTLTVSNMSPEDSSIYLCSDKKGVVGYGYTFGSGTRLTVV.